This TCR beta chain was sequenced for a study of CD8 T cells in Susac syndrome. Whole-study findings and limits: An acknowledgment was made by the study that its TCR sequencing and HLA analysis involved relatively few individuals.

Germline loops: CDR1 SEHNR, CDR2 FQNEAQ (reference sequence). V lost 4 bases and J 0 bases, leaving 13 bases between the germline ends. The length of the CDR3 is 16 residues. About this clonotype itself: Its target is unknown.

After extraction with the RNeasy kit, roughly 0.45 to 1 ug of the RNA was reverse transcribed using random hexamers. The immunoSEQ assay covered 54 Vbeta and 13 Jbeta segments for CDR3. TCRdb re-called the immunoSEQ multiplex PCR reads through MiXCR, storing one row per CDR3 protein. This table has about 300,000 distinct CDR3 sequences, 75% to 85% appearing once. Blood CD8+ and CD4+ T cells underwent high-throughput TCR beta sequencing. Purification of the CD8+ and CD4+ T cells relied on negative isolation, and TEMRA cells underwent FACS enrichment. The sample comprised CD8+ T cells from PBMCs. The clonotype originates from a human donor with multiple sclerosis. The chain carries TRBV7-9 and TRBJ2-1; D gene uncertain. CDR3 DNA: TGTGCCAGCAGCTCCCCTGGACGTATCTCCTACAATGAGCAGTTCTTC. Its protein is CASSSPGRISYNEQFF.